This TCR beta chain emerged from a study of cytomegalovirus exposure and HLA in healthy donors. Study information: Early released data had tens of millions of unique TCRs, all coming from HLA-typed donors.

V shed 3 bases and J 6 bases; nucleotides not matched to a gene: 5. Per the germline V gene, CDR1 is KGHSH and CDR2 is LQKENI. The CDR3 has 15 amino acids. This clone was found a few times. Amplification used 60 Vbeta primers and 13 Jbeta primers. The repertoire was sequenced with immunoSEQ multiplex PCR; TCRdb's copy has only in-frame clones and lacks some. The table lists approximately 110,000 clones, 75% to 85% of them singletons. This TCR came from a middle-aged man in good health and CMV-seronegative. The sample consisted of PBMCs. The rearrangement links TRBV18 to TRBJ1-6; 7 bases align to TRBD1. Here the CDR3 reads CASSPPTGSNSPLHF. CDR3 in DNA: TGTGCCAGCTCACCCCCGACAGGGTCTAATTCACCCCTCCACTTT.